This is a list of T cell receptor beta chains from one sample in a study of patients and donors after allogeneic stem cell transplantation. Each CDR3 protein gets one entry after TCRdb re-called the RT-PCR reads with MiXCR. The sample gives over 150,000 distinct CDR3 sequences, around two fifths of which show up once; 33% is in the top ten. Sequencing used blood, either unsorted or a sorted T cell fraction (not recorded which). These receptors came from a human donor who was either an allogeneic HSCT recipient or a stem cell or donor lymphocyte infusion donor (not recorded which). It is not recorded whose cells these are; they may come from a transplant donor. The CDR3 runs from the conserved cysteine through the conserved F or W. A D gene is named only where the DNA matches it firmly. The size field is filled for only some rows; it gives once, few, many or a size class.

d_call,clone_size,v_call,j_call,cdr3_aa,cdr3_nt
.,.,TRBV5-1,TRBJ1-1,CASSATMGGSHAGNTEAFF,TGCGCCAGCAGCGCCACGATGGGTGGCAGCCATGCGGGGAACACTGAAGCTTTCTTT
.,few,TRBV20-1,TRBJ1-5,CSANPGVGNQPQHF,TGCAGTGCAAACCCGGGTGTGGGGAATCAGCCCCAGCATTTT
.,.,TRBV5-1,TRBJ2-7,CASSFSGRPYEQYF,TGCGCCAGCAGCTTCTCGGGGCGGCCCTACGAGCAGTACTTC
.,.,TRBV7-9,TRBJ2-1,CASSLVGGGYNEQFF,TGTGCCAGCAGCTTAGTCGGCGGTGGATACAATGAGCAGTTCTTC
TRBD1,.,TRBV6-5,TRBJ1-1,CASSYTGGNTEAFF,TGTGCCAGCAGTTACACAGGGGGCAACACTGAAGCTTTCTTT
.,.,TRBV29-1,TRBJ1-2,CSVQSDTPSYGYTF,TGCAGCGTTCAATCGGACACACCTTCCTATGGCTACACCTTC
.,.,TRBV30,TRBJ1-2,CAWIVLGGYTF,TGTGCCTGGATAGTCCTCGGTGGCTACACCTTC
.,.,TRBV4-2,TRBJ1-3,CASSILGNSGNTIYF,TGTGCCAGCAGCATTCTAGGAAACTCTGGAAACACCATATATTTT
TRBD1,few,TRBV6-2/TRBV6-3,TRBJ2-7,CASSYGTGVAYEQYF,TGTGCCAGCAGTTACGGGACAGGGGTGGCCTACGAGCAGTACTTC
TRBD1,.,TRBV29-1,TRBJ2-7,CSVRATGLLYEQYF,TGCAGCGTCCGTGCGACAGGGCTCCTCTACGAGCAGTACTTC